This TCR beta chain is from a study of T cell repertoires in cytomegalovirus infection. This CDR3 region has 13 residues. The ends lost 4 bases at V and 10 bases at J; junction bases unmatched: 4. Germline CDR1 and CDR2: ENHRY and SYGVKD. TCRdb reprocessed the reads via MiXCR and lists one record per CDR3 protein. The repertoire includes 360,000 or so distinct CDR3 sequences, about 32% of them detected once, and roughly 14% sits in the top ten. Points on this clonotype: Its antigen remains unidentified.

The receptor was isolated from a human donor in good health (CMV status not recorded). Some clones in this sample may be carry-over from other donors' samples. Sequencing was performed on cultured PBMCs, taken from culture after CMV antigen stimulation. The chain employs TRBV10-3 and TRBJ2-2; 9 bases fit TRBD1. This chain's CDR3 is CAISARTGEELFF. CDR3 in DNA: TGTGCCATCAGTGCCCGGACAGGGGAGGAGCTGTTTTTT.